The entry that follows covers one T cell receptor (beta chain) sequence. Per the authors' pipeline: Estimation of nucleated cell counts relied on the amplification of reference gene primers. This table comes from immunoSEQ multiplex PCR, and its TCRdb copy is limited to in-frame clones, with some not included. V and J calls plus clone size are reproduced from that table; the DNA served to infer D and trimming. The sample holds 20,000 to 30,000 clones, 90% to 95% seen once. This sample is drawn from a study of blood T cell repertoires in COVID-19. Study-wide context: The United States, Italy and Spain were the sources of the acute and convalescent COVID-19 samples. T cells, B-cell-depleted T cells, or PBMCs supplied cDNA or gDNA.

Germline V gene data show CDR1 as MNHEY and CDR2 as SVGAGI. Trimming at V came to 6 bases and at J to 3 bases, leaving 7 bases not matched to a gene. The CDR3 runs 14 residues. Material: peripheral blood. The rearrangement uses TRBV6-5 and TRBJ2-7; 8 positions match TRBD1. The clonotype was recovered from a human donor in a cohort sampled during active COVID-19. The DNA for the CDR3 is TGTGCCAGCAGCATGGACAGGGCGCGCTACGAGCAGTACTTC. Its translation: CASSMDRARYEQYF.